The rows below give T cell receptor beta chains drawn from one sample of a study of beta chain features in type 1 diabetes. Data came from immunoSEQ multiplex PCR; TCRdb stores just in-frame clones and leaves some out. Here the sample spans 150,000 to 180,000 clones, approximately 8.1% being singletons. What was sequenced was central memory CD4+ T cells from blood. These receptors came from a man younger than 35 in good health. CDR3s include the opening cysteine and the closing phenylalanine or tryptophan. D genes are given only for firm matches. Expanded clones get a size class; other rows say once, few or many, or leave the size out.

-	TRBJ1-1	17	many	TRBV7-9	CASSLVGWGRGSTEAFF	TGTGCCAGCAGCTTAGTAGGTTGGGGGCGCGGGTCCACTGAAGCTTTCTTT
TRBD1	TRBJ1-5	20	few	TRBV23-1	CASSQTRVHRGEESNQPQHF	TGCGCCAGCAGTCAAACGAGGGTGCACAGGGGCGAGGAGAGCAATCAGCCCCAGCATTTT
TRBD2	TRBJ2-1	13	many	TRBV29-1	CSVEIGRGGEQFF	TGCAGCGTTGAAATTGGGCGCGGGGGTGAGCAGTTCTTC
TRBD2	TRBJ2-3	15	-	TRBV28	CASSGGLADTDTQYF	TGTGCCAGCAGTGGGGGACTAGCGGACACAGATACGCAGTATTTT
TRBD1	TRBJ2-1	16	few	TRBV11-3	CASSFRRGQGYNEQFF	TGTGCCAGCAGTTTTAGACGGGGACAGGGGTACAATGAGCAGTTCTTC
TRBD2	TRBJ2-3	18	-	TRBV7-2	CASSLVQLAGARTDTQYF	TGTGCCAGCAGCTTAGTTCAACTAGCGGGAGCAAGGACAGATACGCAGTATTTT
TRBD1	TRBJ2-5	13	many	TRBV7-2	CASSWTGEETQYF	TGTGCCAGCAGCTGGACAGGGGAAGAGACCCAGTACTTC
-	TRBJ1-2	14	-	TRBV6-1	CASRPGGGNYGYTF	TGTGCCAGCAGGCCCGGTGGGGGGAACTATGGCTACACCTTC
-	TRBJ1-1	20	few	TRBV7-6	CASSLAPVGLLRTMNTEAFF	TGTGCCAGCAGCTTAGCTCCAGTGGGGCTCCTTAGAACCATGAACACTGAAGCTTTCTTT
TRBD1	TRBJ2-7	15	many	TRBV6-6	CASTGQGQGKTGQYF	TGTGCCAGCACAGGACAGGGACAGGGAAAAACGGGGCAGTACTTC
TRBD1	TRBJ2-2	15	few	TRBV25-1	CASSGYRGLTGELFF	TGTGCCAGCAGTGGATACAGGGGGCTCACCGGGGAGCTGTTTTTT
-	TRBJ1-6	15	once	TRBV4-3	CASSQLSSYNSPLHF	TGCGCCAGCAGCCAACTAAGCTCCTATAATTCACCCCTCCACTTT
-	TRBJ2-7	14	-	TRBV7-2	CASSLSARDPEQYF	TGTGCCAGCAGCTTATCTGCCCGGGATCCCGAGCAGTACTTC
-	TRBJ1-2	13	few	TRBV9	CASSPSTDYGYTF	TGTGCCAGCAGCCCTTCGACAGACTATGGCTACACCTTC
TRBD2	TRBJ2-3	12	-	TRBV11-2	CASSFLAGGQYF	TGTGCCAGCAGCTTCCTAGCGGGGGGACAGTATTTT
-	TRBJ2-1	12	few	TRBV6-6	CASSGDKDEQFF	TGTGCCAGCAGCGGGGACAAGGATGAGCAGTTCTTC
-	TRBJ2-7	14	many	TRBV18	CASSPLADSYEQYF	TGTGCCAGCTCACCACTCGCGGACAGCTACGAGCAGTACTTC